The clone carrying this TCR beta chain was seen at least ten times. These data come from a study of T cells after yellow fever vaccination. 5'RACE template switching added a universal primer site and UMIs to TCR cDNA. Each CDR3 protein is one row after TCRdb ran MiXCR on the 5' RACE reads. The table records approximately 510,000 distinct CDR3 sequences, about a fifth of them present only once. The TCR sequence derives from a man aged 18 to 30 who received the YFV17D yellow fever vaccine. The specimen was PBMCs, collected around 3 weeks after the first yellow fever vaccination.

CDR3 nucleotide sequence: TGCAGTGCTAGCGGGGGGGTTGAAGAGACCCAGTACTTC. Translation: CSASGGVEETQYF. The rearrangement uses TRBV20-1 and TRBJ2-5, with 8 nucleotides matching TRBD2. Losses at the gene ends were 3 bases for V and 3 bases for J; bases not matched to a gene: 3. CDR1 and CDR2 (germline): DFQATT, SNEGSKA (reference sequence). The length of the CDR3 is 13 residues.